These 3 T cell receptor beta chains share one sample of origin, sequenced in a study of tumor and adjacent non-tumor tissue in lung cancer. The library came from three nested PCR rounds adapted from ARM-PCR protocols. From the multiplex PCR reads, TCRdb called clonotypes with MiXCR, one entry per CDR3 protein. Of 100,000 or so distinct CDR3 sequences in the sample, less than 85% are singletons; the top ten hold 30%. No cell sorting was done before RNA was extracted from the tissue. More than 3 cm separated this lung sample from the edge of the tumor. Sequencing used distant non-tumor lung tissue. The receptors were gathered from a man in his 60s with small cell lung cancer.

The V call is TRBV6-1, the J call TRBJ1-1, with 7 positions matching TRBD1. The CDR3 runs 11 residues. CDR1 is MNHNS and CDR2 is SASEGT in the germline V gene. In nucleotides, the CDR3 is TGTGTAAGCAGGGGACAGCCAGAAGCTTTCTTT. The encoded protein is CVSRGQPEAFF.

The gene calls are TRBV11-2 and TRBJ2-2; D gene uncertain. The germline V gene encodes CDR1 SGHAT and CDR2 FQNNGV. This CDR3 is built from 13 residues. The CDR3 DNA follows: TGTGCTAACAACCGTGTAGTTACCGGGGAGCTGTTTTTT. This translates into CANNRVVTGELFF.

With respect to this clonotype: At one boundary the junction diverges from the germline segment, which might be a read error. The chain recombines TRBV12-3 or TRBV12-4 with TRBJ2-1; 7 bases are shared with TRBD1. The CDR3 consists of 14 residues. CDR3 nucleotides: TGCACCAGCAGTTCCGGGACAGAGCACGATGAGCAGTTCTTC. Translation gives CTSSSGTEHDEQFF.